The T cell receptor beta chain described here comes from a study of blood T cell repertoires in COVID-19. Across the whole study: Researchers got acute and convalescent COVID-19 samples from the United States, Italy and Spain. Sources were T cells, B-cell-depleted T cells, or PBMCs; the material itself was cDNA or gDNA.

CDR3 length: 12 residues. Trimming removed 8 bases from V and 4 bases from J; junction bases left unmatched: 2. Per germline, CDR1 MNHEY and CDR2 SVGAGI. This clone came up once. Original data processing: The authors estimated nucleated cell counts from reference gene primer amplification. The repertoire was sequenced with immunoSEQ multiplex PCR; TCRdb's copy has only in-frame clones and lacks some. That table supplies the V and J calls and clone size; D and trimming were determined from the DNA. The sample consists of 120,000 to 150,000 clones, 85% to 90% of them appearing once. Sequenced sample: peripheral blood. This clonotype was sampled from a human donor in a cohort sampled during active COVID-19. The J gene is TRBJ1-2, the V gene TRBV6-5; 9 bases match TRBD1. CDR3 DNA: TGTGCCAGCTCGGGACAGGGCTATGGCTACACCTTC. This encodes CASSGQGYGYTF.